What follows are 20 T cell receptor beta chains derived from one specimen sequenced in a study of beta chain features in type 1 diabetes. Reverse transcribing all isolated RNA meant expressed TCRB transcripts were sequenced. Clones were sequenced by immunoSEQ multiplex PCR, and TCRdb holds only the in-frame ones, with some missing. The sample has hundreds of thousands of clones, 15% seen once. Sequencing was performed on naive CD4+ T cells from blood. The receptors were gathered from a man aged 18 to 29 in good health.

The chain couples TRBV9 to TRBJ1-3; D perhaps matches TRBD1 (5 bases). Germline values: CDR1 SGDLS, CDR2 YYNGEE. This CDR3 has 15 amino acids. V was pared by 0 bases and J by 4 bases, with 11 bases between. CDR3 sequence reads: CASSVAAGRGNTIYF. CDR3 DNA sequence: TGTGCCAGCAGCGTAGCAGCAGGGCGAGGAAACACCATATATTTT.

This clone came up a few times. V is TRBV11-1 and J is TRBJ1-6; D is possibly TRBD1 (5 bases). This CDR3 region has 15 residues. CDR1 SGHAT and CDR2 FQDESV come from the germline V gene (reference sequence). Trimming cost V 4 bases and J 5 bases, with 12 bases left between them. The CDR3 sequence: CASSSGQGHNSPLHF. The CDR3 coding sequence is TGTGCCAGCAGCTCTGGCCAGGGACATAATTCACCCCTCCACTTT.

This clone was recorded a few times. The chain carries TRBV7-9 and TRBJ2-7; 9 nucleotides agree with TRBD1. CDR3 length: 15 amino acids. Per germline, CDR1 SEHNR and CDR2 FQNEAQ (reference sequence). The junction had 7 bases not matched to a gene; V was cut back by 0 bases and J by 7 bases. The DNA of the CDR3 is TGTGCCAGCAGCTTAGCAGCCGACAGGGGGGCTGAGCAGTACTTC. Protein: CASSLAADRGAEQYF.

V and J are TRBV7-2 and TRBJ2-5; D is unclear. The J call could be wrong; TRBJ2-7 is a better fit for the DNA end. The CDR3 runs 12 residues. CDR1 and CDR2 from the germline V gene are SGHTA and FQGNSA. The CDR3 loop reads CASSLTGYEQYF. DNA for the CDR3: TGTGCCAGCAGCTTAACGGGCTACGAGCAGTACTTC.

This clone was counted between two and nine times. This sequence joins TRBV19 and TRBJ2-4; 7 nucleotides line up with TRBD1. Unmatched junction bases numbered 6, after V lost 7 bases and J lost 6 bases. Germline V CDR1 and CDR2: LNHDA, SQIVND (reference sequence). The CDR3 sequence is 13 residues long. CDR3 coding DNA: TGTGCCAGTACCGACAGGGCCGGAAACATTCAGTACTTC. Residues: CASTDRAGNIQYF.

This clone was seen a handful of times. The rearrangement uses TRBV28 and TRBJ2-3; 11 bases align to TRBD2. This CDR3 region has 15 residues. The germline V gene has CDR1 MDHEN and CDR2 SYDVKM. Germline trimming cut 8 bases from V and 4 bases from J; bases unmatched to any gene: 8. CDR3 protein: CASGRSGGVSDTQYF. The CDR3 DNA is TGTGCCAGCGGACGTAGCGGGGGGGTCTCAGATACGCAGTATTTT.

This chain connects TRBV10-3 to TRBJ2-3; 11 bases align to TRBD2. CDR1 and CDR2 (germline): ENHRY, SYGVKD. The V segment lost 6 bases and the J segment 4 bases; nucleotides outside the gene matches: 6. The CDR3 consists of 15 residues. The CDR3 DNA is TGTGCCATCAGCCTACTAGCGGGAGCGCCAGATACGCAGTATTTT. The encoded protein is CAISLLAGAPDTQYF.

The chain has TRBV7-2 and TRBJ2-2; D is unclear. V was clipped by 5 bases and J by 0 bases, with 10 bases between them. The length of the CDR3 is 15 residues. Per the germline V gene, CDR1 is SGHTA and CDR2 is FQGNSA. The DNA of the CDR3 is TGTGCCAGCAGCGAACGGGCCTCGAACACCGGGGAGCTGTTTTTT. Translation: CASSERASNTGELFF.

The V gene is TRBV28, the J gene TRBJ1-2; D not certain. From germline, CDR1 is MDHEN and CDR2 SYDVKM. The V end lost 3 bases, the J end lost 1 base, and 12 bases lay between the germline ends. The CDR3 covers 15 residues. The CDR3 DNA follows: TGTGCCAGCAGTTTTGGCCCCTTGGGTAACTATGGCTACACCTTC. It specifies CASSFGPLGNYGYTF.

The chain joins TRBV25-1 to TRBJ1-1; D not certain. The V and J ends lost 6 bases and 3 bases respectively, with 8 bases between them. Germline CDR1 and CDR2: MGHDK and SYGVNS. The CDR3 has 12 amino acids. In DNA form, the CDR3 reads TGTGCCAGCAGGGGGTCTCACACTGAAGCTTTCTTT. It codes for CASRGSHTEAFF. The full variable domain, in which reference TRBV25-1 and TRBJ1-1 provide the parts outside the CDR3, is EADIYQTPRYLVIGTGKKITLECSQTMGHDKMYWYQQDPGMELHLIHYSYGVNSTEKGDLSSESTVSRIRTEHFPLTLESARPSHTSQYLCASRGSHTEAFFGQGTRLTVV.

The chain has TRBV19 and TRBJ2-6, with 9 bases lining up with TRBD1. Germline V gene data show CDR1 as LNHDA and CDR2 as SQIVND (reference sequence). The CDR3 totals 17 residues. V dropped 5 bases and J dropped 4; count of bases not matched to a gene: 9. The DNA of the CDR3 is TGTGCCAGTAGTCTGATGGGACAGGGAGCAGGGGCCAACGTCCTGACTTTC. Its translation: CASSLMGQGAGANVLTF.

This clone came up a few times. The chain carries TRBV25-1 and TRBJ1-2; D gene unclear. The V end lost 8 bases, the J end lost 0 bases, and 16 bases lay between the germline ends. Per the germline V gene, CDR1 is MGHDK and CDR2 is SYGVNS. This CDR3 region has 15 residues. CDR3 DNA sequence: TGTGCCAGCCGTGCTAGGGCCGAGGCTAACTATGGCTACACCTTC. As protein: CASRARAEANYGYTF.

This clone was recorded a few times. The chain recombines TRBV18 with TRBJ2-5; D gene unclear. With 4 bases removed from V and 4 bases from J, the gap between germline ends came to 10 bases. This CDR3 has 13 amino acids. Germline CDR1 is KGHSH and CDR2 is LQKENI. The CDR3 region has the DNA TGTGCCAGCTCACGATCTAGGGCAGAGACCCAGTACTTC. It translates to CASSRSRAETQYF.

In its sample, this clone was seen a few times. The CDR3 protein is CASSVAVSEGPQHF. CDR3 DNA: TGTGCCAGCAGCGTAGCCGTCAGTGAAGGGCCCCAGCATTTT. This chain joins TRBV9 and TRBJ1-5; unclear D gene. V was pared by 0 bases and J by 9 bases, with 13 bases between. The CDR3 loop spans 14 amino acids. In germline, CDR1 is SGDLS, CDR2 YYNGEE.

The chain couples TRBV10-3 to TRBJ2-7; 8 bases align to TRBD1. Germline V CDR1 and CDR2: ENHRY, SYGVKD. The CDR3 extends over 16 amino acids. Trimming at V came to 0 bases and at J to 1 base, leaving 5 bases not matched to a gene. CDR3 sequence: CAISESPTGVSYEQYF. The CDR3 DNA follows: TGTGCCATCAGTGAGTCCCCGACAGGGGTTTCCTACGAGCAGTACTTC.

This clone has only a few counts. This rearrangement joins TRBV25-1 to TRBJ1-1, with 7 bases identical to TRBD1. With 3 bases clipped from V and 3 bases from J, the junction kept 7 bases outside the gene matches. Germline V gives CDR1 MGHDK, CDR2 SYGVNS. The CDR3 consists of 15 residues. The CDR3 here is CASSDPTQGDTEAFF. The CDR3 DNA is TGTGCCAGCAGTGACCCTACTCAGGGGGACACTGAAGCTTTCTTT.

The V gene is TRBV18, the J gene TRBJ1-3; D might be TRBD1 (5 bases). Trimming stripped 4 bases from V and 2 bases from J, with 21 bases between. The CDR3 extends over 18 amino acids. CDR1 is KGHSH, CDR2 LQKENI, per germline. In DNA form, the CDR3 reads TGTGCCAGCTCACTCCAGACCAGGGCAGGGAAGGCTGGAAACACCATATATTTT. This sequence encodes CASSLQTRAGKAGNTIYF.

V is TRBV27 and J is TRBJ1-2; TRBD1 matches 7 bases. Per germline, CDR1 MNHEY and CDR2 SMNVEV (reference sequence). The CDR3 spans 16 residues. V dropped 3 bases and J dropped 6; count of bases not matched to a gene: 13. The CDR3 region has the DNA TGTGCCAGCAGTTTGAACCGGGACAGTGGGGGAGATGGCTACACCTTC. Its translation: CASSLNRDSGGDGYTF.

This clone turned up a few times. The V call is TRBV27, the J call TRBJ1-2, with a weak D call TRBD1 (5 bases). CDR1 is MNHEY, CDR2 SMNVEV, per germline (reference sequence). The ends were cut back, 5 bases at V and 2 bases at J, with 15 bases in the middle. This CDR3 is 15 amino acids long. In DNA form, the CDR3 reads TGTGCCAGCAGTCTCTCTCCGACAGACAACTATGGCTACACCTTC. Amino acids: CASSLSPTDNYGYTF.

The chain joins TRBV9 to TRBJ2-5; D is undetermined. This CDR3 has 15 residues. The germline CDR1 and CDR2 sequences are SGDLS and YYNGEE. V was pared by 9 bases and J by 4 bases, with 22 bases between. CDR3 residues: CATPLGRCRGETQYF. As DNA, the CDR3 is TGTGCCACGCCCCTGGGCCGGTGTAGAGGAGAGACCCAGTACTTC. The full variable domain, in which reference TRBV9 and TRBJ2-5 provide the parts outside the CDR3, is DSGVTQTPKHLITATGQRVTLRCSPRSGDLSVYWYQQSLDQGLQFLIQYYNGEERAKGNILERFSAQQFPDLHSELNLSSLELGDSALYFCATPLGRCRGETQYFGPGTRLLVL.